This TCR beta chain appears in the sequencing data of a study of shared clonotypes between healthy human individuals. The wider study: Donors had three CD4 naive, three CD4 memory, two CD8 naive and one CD8 memory plate apiece.

Points on this clone: This CDR3 is also generated by other DNA sequences in the sample.

There are 13 residues in the CDR3. V was cut by 1 base and J by 3 bases, with 3 bases left in between. Germline V gene sequence: CDR1 KGHSH, CDR2 LQKENI. Sorted-subset replicate PCR reactions contained roughly 200 ng DNA, corresponding to tens of thousands of T cell genomes. Sequencing was performed with immunoSEQ multiplex PCR; in TCRdb, only in-frame clones are kept and a portion is missing. The table shows about 1.1 million clones, with 78% occurring only once. The chain uses TRBV18 and TRBJ2-2; no firm D call. This receptor was taken from a man between 18 and 35 years old in good health. Some clones in this sample may be carry-over from other donors' samples. Sequenced sample: memory CD4+ T cells from PBMCs. The subset was: CD45RA-negative fraction. The chain's CDR3 is CASSPLDTGELFF. Here the CDR3 DNA reads TGTGCCAGCTCACCACTGGACACCGGGGAGCTGTTTTTT.